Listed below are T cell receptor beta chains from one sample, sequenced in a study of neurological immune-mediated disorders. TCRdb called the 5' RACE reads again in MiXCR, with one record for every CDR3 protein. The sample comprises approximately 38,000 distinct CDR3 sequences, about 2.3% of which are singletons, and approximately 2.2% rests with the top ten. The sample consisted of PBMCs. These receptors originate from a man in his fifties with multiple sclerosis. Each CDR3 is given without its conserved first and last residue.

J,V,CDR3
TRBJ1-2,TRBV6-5,ASRGGLDYGYT
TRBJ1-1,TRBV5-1,ASSLGTGYTEAF
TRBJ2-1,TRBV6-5,ASSPLEFGNEQF
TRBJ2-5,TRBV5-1,ASSLDSQETQY
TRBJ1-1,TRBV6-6,ASSYSTLEAF
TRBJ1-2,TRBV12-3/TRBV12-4,ASASDRSYGYT
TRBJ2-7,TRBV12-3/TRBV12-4,ASTLTGGTGEQY
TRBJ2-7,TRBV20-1,SARLGPEQY
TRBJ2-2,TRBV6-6,ASSSPTGGSFGELF
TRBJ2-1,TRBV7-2,ASSSNRGGGSSYNEQF
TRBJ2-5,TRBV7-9,ASTRTLQETQY
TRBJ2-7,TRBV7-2,ASRESGSSYEQY
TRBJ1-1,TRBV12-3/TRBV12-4,ASSPQAVGSEAF
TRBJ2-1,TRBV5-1,ASSPQVLAGMSSYNEQF
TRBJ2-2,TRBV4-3,ASSQGVWDTGELF
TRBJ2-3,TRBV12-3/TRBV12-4,ASSLGPETGDTQY
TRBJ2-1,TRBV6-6,ASSPLTSGDSYNEQF
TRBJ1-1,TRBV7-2,ASSLGTLMNTEAF
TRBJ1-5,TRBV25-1,ASSAPGQGYQPQN
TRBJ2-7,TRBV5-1,ASRGASYEQY
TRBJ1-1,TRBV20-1,SARVDTEAF
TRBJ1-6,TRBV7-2,ASSFQTSSPLH
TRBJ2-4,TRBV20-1,SAPPSSGGSKNIQY
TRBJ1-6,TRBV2,ASSVDRLSSYNSPLH
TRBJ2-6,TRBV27,ASSPGQGARGANVLT
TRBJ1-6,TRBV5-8,ASSLGTGVRNSPLH
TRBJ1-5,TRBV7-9,ASSSANQPQH
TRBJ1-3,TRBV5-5,ASSLGPGAGNTIY
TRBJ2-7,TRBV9,ASSVAGQHYEQY
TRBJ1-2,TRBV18,ASSPRRDVGYGYT
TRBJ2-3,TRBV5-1,ASSPGTSVDTQY
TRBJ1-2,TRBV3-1,ASSVNGDGGYT
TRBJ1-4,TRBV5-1,ASSAGPPELF
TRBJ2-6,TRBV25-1,ASSEYGDRNSGANVLT
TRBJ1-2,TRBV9,ASSPRQGVYT
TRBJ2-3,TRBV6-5,ASSPGSGRTDTQY
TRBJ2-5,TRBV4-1,ASSQVVASQETQY
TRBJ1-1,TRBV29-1,SVGMDRVGGEAF
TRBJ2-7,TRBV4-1,ASSPWTSHEQY
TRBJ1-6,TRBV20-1,SAPGTGENSPLH
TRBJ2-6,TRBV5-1,ASSFGTASAGANVLT